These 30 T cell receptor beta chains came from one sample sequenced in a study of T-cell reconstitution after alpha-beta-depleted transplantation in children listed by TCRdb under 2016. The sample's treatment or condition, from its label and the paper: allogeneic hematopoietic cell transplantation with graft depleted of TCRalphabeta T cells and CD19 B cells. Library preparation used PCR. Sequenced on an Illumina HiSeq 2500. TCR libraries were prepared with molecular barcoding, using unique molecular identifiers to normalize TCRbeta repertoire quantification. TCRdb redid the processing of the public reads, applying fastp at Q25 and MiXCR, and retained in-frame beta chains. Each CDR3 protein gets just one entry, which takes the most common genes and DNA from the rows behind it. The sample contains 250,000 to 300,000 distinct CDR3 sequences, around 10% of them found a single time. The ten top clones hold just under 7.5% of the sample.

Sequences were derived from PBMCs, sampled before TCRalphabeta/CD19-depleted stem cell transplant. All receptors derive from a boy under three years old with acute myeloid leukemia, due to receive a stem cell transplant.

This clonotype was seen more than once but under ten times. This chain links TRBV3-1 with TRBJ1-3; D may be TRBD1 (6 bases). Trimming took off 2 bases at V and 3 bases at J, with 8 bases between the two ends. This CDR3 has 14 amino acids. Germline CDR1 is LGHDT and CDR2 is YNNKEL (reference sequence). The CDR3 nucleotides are TGTGCCAGCAGCCAAACAGGGTTTGGAAACACCATATATTTT. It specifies CASSQTGFGNTIYF.

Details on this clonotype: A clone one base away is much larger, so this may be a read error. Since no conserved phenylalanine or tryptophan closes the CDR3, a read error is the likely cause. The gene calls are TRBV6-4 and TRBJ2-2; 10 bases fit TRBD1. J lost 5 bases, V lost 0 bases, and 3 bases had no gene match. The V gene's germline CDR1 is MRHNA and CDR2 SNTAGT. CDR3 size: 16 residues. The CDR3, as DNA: TGTGCCAGCAGTGACTCCCCGGGACAGGGGACCGGGGAGCTGTTTTCT. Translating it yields CASSDSPGQGTGELFS.

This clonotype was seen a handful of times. The DNA of the CDR3 is TGTGCCAGCAGTTACTCGATGGGCAGGCCTAGCTCCTACGAGCAGTACTTC. This sequence encodes CASSYSMGRPSSYEQYF. The J gene is TRBJ2-7, the V gene TRBV6-5, with unresolved D. Germline V gene lookup returns CDR1 MNHEY and CDR2 SVGAGI. Trimming removed 0 bases from V and 0 bases from J, with 15 bases in between. The CDR3 runs 17 residues.

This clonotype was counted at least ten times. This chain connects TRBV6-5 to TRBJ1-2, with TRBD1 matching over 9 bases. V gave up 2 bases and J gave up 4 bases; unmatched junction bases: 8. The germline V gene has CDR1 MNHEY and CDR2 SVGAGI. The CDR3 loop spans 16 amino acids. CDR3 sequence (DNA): TGTGCCAGCAGTTACCGATCCGGACAGGGGAGCTATGGCTACACCTTC. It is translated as CASSYRSGQGSYGYTF.

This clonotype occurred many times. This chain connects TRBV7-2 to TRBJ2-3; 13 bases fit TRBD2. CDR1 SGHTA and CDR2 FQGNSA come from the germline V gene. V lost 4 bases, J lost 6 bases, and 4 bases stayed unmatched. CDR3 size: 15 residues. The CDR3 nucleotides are TGTGCCAGCAGCTCCCGACTAGCGGGAGGCGATACGCAGTATTTT. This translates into CASSSRLAGGDTQYF.

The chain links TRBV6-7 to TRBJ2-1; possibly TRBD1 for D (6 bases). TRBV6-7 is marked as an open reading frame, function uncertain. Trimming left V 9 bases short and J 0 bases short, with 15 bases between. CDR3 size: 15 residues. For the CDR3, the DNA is TGTGCCAGGGACAGTCGAGTTAGCTCCTACAATGAGCAGTTCTTC. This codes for CARDSRVSSYNEQFF.

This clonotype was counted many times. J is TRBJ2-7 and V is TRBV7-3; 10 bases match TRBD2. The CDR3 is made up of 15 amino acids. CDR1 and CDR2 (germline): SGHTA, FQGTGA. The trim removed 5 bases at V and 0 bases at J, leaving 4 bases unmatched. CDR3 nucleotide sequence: TGTGCCAGCAGCATTAGCGGGGGGCACTCCTACGAGCAGTACTTC. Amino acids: CASSISGGHSYEQYF. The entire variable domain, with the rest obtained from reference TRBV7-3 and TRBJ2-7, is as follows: GAGVSQTPSNKVTEKGKYVELRCDPISGHTALYWYRQSLGQGPEFLIYFQGTGAADDSGLPNDRFFAVRPEGSVSTLKIQRTERGDSAVYLCASSISGGHSYEQYFGPGTRLTVT.

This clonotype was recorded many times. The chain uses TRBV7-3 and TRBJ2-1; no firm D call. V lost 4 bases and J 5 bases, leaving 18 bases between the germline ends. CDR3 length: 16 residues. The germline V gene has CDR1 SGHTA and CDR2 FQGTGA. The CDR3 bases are TGTGCCAGCAGCTCCCCTAAGGGAACCTTAGACAATGAGCAGTTCTTC. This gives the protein CASSSPKGTLDNEQFF.

The chain's CDR3 is CSASRFGQGLYGYTF. In DNA form, the CDR3 reads TGCAGTGCGTCTAGGTTCGGACAGGGCCTTTATGGCTACACCTTC. The V gene is TRBV20-1, the J gene TRBJ1-2; TRBD1 agrees at 8 bases. V lost 6 bases and J lost 5; bases outside the gene matches: 14. The CDR3 consists of 15 residues. Germline V gene sequence: CDR1 DFQATT, CDR2 SNEGSKA (reference sequence).

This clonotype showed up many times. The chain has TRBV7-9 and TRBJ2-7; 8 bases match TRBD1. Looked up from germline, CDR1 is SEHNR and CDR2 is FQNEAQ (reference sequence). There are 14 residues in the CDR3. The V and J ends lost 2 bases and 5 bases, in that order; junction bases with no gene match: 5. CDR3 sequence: CASSLRDRTDEQYF. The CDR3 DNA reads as TGTGCCAGCAGCTTACGGGACAGGACCGACGAGCAGTACTTC.

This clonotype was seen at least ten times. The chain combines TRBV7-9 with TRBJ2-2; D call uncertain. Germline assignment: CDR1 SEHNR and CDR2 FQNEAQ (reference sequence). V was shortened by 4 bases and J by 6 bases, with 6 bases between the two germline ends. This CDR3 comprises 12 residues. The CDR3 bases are TGTGCCAGCAGCTCACCGTCCGGGGAGCTGTTTTTT. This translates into CASSSPSGELFF.

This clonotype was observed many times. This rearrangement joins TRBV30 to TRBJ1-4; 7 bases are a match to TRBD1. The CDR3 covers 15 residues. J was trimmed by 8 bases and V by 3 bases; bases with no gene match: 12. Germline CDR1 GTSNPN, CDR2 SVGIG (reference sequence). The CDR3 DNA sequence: TGTGCCTGGAGCGCTCGACAGGGCCTAGGGGAAAAACTGTTTTTT. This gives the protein CAWSARQGLGEKLFF.

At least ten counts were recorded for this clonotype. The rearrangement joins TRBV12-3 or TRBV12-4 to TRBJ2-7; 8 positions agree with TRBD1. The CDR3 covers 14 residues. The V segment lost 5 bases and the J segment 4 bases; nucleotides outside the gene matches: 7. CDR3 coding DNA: TGTGCCAGCAGTCCGGGACAGGACTTATACGAGCAGTACTTC. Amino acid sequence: CASSPGQDLYEQYF.

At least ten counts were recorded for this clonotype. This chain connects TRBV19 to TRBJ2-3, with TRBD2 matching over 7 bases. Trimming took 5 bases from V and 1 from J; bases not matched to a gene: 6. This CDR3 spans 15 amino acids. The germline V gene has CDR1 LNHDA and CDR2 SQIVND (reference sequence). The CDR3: CASSRGGSRTDTQYF. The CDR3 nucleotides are TGTGCCAGTAGTCGGGGCGGGAGCCGCACAGATACGCAGTATTTT.

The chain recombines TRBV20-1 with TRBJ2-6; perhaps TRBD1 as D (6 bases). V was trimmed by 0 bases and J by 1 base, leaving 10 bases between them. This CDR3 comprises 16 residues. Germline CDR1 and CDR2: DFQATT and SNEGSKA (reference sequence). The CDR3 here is CSAREGAASGANVLTF. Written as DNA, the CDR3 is TGCAGTGCTAGAGAGGGGGCAGCATCTGGGGCCAACGTCCTGACTTTC.

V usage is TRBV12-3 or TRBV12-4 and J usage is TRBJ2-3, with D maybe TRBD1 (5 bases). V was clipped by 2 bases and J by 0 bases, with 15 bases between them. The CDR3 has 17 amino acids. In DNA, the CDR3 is TGTGCCAGCAGTTTAAGGGTTAGCTCAGGGAGCACAGATACGCAGTATTTT. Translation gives CASSLRVSSGSTDTQYF.

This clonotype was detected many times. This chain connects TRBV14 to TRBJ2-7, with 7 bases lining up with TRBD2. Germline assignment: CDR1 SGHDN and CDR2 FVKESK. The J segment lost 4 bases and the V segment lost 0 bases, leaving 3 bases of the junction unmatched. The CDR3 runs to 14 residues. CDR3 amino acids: CASSQDWGGYEQYF. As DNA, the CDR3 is TGTGCCAGCAGCCAAGATTGGGGAGGGTACGAGCAGTACTTC.

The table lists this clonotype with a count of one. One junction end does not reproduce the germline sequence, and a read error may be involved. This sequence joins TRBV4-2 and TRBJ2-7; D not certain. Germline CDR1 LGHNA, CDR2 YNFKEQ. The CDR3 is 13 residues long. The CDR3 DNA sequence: TGTGGCAGCAGTATATCGTTTTACCACGAGCAGTACTTC. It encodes CGSSISFYHEQYF.

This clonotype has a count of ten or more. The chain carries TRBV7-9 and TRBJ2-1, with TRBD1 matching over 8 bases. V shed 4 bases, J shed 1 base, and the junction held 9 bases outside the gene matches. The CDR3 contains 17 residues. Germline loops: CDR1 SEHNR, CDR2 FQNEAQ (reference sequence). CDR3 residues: CASSSGTGGRSYNEQFF. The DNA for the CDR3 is TGTGCCAGCAGCTCCGGGACAGGTGGACGATCCTACAATGAGCAGTTCTTC.

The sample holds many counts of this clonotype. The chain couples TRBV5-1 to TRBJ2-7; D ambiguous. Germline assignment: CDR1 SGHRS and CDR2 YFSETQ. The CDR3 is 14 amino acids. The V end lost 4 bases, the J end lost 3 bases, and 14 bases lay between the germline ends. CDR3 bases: TGCGCCAGCAGCCTTGGGGTAGGGAACTACGAGCAGTACTTC. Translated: CASSLGVGNYEQYF. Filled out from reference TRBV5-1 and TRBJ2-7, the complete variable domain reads KAGVTQTPRYLIKTRGQQVTLSCSPISGHRSVSWYQQTPGQGLQFLFEYFSETQRNKGNFPGRFSGRQFSNSRSEMNVSTLELGDSALYLCASSLGVGNYEQYFGPGTRLTVT.

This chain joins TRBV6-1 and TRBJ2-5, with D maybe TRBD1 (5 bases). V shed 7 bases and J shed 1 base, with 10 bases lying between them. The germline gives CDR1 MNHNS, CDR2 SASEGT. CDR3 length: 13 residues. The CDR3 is CASKWGSQETQYF. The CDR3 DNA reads TGTGCCAGCAAGTGGGGCAGCCAAGAGACCCAGTACTTC.

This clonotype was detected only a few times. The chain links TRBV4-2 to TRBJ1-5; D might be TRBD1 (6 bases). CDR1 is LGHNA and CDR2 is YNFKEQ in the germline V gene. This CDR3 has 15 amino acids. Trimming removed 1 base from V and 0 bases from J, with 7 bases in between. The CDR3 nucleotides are TGTGCCAGCAGCCAAGGGGGGCATAGCAATCAGCCCCAGCATTTT. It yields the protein CASSQGGHSNQPQHF.

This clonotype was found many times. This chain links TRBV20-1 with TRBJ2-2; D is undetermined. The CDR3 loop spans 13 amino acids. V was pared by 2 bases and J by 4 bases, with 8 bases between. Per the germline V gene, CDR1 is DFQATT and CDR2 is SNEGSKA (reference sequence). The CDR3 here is CSARTPSTGELFF. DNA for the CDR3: TGCAGTGCTAGAACCCCGAGCACCGGGGAGCTGTTTTTT.

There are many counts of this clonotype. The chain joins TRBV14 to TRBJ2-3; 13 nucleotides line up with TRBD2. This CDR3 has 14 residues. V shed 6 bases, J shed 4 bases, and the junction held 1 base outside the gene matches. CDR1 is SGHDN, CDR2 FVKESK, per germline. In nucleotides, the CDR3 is TGTGCCAGCAGACTAGCGGGGGGGCCAGATACGCAGTATTTT. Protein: CASRLAGGPDTQYF. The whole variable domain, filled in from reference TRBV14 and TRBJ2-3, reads EAGVTQFPSHSVIEKGQTVTLRCDPISGHDNLYWYRRVMGKEIKFLLHFVKESKQDESGMPNNRFLAERTGGTYSTLKVQPAELEDSGVYFCASRLAGGPDTQYFGPGTRLTVL.

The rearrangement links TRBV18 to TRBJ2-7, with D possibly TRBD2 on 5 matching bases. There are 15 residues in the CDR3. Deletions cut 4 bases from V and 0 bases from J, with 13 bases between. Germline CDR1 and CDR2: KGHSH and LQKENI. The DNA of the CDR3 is TGTGCCAGCTCACTGGTGGACTCCAGCTCCTACGAGCAGTACTTC. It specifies CASSLVDSSSYEQYF.

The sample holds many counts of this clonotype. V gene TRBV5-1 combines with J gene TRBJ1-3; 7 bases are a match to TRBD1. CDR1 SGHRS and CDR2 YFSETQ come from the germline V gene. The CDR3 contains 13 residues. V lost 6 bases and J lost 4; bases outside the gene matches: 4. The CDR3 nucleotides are TGCGCCAGCAACCAGGGGGACGGAAACACCATATATTTT. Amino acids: CASNQGDGNTIYF. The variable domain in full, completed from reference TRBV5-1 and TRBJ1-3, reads KAGVTQTPRYLIKTRGQQVTLSCSPISGHRSVSWYQQTPGQGLQFLFEYFSETQRNKGNFPGRFSGRQFSNSRSEMNVSTLELGDSALYLCASNQGDGNTIYFGEGSWLTVV.

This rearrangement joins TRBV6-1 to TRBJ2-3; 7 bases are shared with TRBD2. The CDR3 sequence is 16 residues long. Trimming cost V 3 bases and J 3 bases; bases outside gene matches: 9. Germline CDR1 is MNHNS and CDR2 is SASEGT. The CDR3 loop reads CASSEALGAGTDTQYF. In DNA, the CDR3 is TGTGCCAGCAGTGAGGCTTTGGGAGCGGGAACAGATACGCAGTATTTT.

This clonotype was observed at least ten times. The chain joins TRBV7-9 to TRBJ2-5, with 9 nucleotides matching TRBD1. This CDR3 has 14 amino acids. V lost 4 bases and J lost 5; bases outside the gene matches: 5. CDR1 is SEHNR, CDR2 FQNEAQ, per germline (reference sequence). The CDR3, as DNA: TGTGCCAGCAGCTCGGGGACAGGGTTGGAGACCCAGTACTTC. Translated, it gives CASSSGTGLETQYF.

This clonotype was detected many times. The CDR3 DNA follows: TGTGCCAGCAGGTCCAGACAGGGCCGCGGAAACATTCAGTACTTC. Its translation: CASRSRQGRGNIQYF. V is TRBV12-3 or TRBV12-4 and J is TRBJ2-4; 7 bases line up with TRBD1. The CDR3 is made up of 15 amino acids. With 6 bases clipped from V and 6 bases from J, the junction kept 11 bases outside the gene matches.

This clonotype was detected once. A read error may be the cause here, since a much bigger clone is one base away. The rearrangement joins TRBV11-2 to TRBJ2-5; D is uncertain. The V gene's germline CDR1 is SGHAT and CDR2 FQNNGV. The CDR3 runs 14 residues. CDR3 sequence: CASSLAGLGESQYF. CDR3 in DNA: TGTGCCAGCAGCTTAGCTGGGTTAGGAGAGTCCCAGTACTTC.